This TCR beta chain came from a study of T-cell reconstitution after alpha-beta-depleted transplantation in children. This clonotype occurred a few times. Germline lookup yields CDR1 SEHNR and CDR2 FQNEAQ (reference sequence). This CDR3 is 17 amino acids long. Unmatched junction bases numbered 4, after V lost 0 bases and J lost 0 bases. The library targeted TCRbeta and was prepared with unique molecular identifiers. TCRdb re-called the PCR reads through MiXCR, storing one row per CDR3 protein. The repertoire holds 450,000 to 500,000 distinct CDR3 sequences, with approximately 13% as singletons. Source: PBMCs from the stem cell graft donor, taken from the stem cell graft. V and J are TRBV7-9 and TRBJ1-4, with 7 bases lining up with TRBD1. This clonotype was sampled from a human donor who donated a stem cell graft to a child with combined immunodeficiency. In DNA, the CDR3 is TGTGCCAGCAGCTTAGCGGGGGACAGCGCAACTAATGAAAAACTGTTTTTT. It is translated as CASSLAGDSATNEKLFF.